The 4 T cell receptor beta chains below come from one sample, sequenced in a study of tumor and adjacent non-tumor tissue in lung cancer. A modified ARM-PCR protocol with three rounds of nested PCR amplified TCRbeta. TCRdb redid the calling of the multiplex PCR reads with MiXCR, one entry per CDR3 protein. The sample has fewer than 120,000 distinct CDR3 sequences, 84% seen once. The template was RNA from unsorted bulk tissue. Sequencing used lung tumor tissue. Every receptor here comes from a man between 65 and 79 years old with non-small cell lung cancer.

The genes are TRBV29-1 and TRBJ1-2; no definite D call. V lost 8 bases, J lost 10 bases, and 32 bases lay in between. This CDR3 contains 16 residues. Germline V gene sequence: CDR1 SQVTM, CDR2 ANQGSEA. CDR3 sequence reads: CSIVSYRSSGEDDYTF. CDR3 coding DNA: TGCAGCATTGTCTCCTATCGATCCTCGGGAGAAGATGACTACACCTTC.

The gene calls are TRBV6-6 and TRBJ2-1; 10 nucleotides match TRBD1. J was trimmed by 3 bases and V by 7 bases; bases with no gene match: 6. The CDR3 runs to 15 residues. CDR1 is MNHNY, CDR2 SVGAGI, per germline (reference sequence). This CDR3 is CASTMTGGLYNEQFF. DNA of the CDR3: TGTGCCAGCACTATGACAGGGGGCCTCTACAATGAGCAGTTCTTC.

This clonotype was detected only once. At one of its ends the junction is not consistent with the germline gene, which may arise from a read error. The gene calls are TRBV12-3 or TRBV12-4 and TRBJ1-5; D is undetermined. This CDR3 comprises 12 residues. CDR3 loop: CASSFVVQPRHF. CDR3 coding DNA: TGTGCCAGCAGTTTTGTCGTTCAGCCCCGGCATTTT.

Points on this clonotype: One end of the junction fails to match germline, which may point to a read error. The chain combines TRBV4-1 with TRBJ2-5, with TRBD1 matching over 8 bases. The germline V gene has CDR1 MGHRA and CDR2 YSYEKL. The CDR3 loop spans 16 amino acids. DNA for the CDR3: TGCGCTAGCAACCAAGAGCCGACAGGGGTCTCGAAGACCCAGTACTTC. Translating it yields CASNQEPTGVSKTQYF.